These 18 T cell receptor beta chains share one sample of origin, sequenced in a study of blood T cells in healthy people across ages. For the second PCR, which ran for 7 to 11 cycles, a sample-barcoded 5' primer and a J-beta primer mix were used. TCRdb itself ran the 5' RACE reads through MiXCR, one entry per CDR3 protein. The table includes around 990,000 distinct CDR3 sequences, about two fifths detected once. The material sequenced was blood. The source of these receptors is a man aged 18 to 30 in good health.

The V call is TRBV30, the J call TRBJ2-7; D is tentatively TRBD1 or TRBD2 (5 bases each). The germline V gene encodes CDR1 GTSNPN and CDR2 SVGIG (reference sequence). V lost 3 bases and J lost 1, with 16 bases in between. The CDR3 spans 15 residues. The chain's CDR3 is CAWSPVGRLSYEQYF. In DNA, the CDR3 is TGTGCCTGGAGCCCGGTGGGACGGTTATCCTACGAGCAGTACTTC.

Here the CDR3 reads CSAKLGDNEQFF. For the CDR3, the DNA is TGCAGTGCTAAACTAGGAGACAATGAGCAGTTCTTC. The chain couples TRBV20-1 to TRBJ2-1; possible D gene TRBD2, 5 bases. The CDR3 spans 12 residues. Deletions cut 4 bases from V and 5 bases from J, with 9 bases between. The V gene's germline CDR1 is DFQATT and CDR2 SNEGSKA (reference sequence).

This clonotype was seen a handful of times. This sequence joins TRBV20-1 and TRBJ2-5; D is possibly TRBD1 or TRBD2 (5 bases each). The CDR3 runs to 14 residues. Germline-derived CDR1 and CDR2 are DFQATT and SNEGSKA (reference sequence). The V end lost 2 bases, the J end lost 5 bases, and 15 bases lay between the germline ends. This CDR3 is CSARLASRVETQYF. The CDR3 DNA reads TGCAGTGCTAGACTTGCTAGCAGGGTCGAGACCCAGTACTTC.

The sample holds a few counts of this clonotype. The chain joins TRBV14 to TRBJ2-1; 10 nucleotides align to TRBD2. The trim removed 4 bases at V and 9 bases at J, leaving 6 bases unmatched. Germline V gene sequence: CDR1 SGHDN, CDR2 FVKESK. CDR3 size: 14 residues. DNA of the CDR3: TGTGCCAGCAGCCTGCAGTGGACTAGCGGTGAGCAGTTCTTC. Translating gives CASSLQWTSGEQFF.

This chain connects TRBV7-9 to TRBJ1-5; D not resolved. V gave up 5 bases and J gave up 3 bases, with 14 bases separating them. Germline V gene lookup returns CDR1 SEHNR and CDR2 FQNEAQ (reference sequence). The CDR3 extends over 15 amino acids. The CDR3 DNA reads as TGTGCCAGCAGCCCGGACGGGTCCTCCAATCAGCCCCAGCATTTT. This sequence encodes CASSPDGSSNQPQHF.

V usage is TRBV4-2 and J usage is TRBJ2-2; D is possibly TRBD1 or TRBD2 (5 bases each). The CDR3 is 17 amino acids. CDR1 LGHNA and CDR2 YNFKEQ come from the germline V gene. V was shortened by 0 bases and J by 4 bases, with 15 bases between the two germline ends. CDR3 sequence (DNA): TGTGCCAGCAGCCAAGATAGTGGGGTAGGGACCACCGGGGAGCTGTTTTTT. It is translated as CASSQDSGVGTTGELFF.

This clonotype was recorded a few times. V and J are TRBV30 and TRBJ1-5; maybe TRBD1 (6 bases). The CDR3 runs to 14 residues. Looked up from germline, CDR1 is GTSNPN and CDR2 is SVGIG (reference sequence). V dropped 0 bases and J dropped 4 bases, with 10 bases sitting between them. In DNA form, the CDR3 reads TGTGCCTGGAGTGTACAGGGCGGAAATCAGCCCCAGCATTTT. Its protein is CAWSVQGGNQPQHF.

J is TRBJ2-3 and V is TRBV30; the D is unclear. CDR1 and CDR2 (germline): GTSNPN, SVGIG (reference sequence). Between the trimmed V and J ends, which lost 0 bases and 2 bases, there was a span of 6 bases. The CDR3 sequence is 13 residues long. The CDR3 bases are TGTGCCTGGAGTGTAATCCCCACAGATACGCAGTATTTT. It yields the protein CAWSVIPTDTQYF.

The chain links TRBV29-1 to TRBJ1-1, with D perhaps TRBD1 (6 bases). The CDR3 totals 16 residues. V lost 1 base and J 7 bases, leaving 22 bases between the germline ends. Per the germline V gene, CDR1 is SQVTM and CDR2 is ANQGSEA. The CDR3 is CSVEAKAARDNREAFF. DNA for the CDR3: TGCAGCGTTGAAGCAAAGGCGGCGCGGGACAACCGTGAAGCTTTCTTT.

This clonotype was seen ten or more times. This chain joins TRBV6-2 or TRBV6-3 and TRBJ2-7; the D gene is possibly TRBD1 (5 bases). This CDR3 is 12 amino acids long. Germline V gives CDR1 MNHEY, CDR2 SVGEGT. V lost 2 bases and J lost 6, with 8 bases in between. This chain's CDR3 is CASSYTGGEQYF. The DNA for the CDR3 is TGTGCCAGCAGTTACACAGGCGGCGAGCAGTACTTC.

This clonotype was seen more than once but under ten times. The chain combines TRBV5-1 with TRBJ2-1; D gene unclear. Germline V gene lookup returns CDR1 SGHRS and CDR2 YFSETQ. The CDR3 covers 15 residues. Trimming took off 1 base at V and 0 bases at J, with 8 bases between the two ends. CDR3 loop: CASSLYGNSYNEQFF. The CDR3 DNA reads TGCGCCAGCAGCTTGTACGGCAACTCCTACAATGAGCAGTTCTTC.

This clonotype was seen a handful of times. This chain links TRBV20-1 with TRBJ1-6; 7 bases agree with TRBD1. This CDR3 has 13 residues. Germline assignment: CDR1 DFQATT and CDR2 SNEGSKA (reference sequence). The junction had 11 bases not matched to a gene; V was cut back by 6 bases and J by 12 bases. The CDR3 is CSAKAQGVIPLHF. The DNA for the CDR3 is TGCAGTGCGAAAGCCCAGGGGGTAATACCCCTCCACTTT.

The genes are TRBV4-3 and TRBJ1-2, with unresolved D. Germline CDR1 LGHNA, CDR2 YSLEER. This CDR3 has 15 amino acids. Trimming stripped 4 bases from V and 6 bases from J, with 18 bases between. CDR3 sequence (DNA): TGCGCCAGCAGCCGACTAGGGCAGCCCGAAAATGGCTACACCTTC. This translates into CASSRLGQPENGYTF.

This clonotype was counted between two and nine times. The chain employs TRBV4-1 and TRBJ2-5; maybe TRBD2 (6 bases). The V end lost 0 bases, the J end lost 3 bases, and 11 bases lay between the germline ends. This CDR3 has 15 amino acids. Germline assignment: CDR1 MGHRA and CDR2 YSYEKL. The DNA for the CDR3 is TGCGCCAGCAGCCAAGATCTTCGGGGGAAAGAGACCCAGTACTTC. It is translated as CASSQDLRGKETQYF.

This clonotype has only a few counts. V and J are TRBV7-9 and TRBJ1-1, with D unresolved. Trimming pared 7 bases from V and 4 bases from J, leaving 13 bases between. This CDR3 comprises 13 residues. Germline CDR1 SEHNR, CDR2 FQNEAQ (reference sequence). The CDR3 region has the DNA TGTGCCAGCACTCAAGGTTCGATCACTGAAGCTTTCTTT. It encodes CASTQGSITEAFF.

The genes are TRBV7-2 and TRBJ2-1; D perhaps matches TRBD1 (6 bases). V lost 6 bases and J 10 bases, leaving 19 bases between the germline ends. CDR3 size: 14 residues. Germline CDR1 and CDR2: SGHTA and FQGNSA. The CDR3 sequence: CASSRGGQYYEQFF. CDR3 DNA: TGTGCCAGCAGTCGTGGCGGACAGTACTACGAGCAGTTCTTC.

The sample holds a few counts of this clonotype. CDR3 bases: TGCAGTGCTAGACTTGGCTCTAGCACAGATACGCAGTATTTT. Its translation is CSARLGSSTDTQYF. The V and J genes are TRBV20-1 and TRBJ2-3, with D unresolved. The CDR3 spans 14 residues. The germline CDR1 and CDR2 sequences are DFQATT and SNEGSKA (reference sequence). The V and J ends lost 2 bases and 0 bases respectively, with 9 bases between them.

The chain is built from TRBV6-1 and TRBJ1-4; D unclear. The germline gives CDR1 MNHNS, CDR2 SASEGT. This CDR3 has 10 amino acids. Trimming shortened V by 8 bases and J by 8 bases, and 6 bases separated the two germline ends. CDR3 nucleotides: TGTGCCAGCTTTAGGGAAAAACTGTTTTTT. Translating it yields CASFREKLFF.